This T cell receptor (beta chain) was obtained from a study of blood T cells in healthy people across ages. In the case of this clonotype: The antigen remains unidentified.

A second PCR, run for about 7 to 12 cycles, used a sample-barcoded 5' primer plus a J-beta primer mix. Each cDNA molecule, via a template-switch adaptor with 12 random nucleotides, was tagged. TCRdb re-analysed the 5' RACE reads in MiXCR, keeping a single row per CDR3 protein. The repertoire includes some 1.4 million distinct CDR3 sequences, around two fifths of them detected once, and 7.9% sits in the top ten. Study-wide results and limits: Strongly correlated with naive T cell percentage was TCR beta diversity.

Germline V lookup: CDR1 SGHAT, CDR2 FQNNGV. The CDR3 extends over 14 amino acids. After removal of 5 bases from V and 5 bases from J, the junction contained 7 bases not matched to a gene. There were at least 6 micrograms of total RNA extracted from every sample. The chain is built from TRBV11-2 and TRBJ2-5; 8 bases fit TRBD2. Material: blood. This TCR was recovered from a woman aged 18-35 years in good health. The CDR3 loop reads CASSMRAGVETQYF. CDR3 nucleotide sequence: TGTGCCAGCAGCATGCGAGCGGGAGTTGAGACCCAGTACTTC.